These T cell receptor beta chains were read from a single sample in a study of T cell repertoires in ileal Crohn's disease. Assay: immunoSEQ multiplex PCR; the TCRdb copy retains only in-frame clones and omits some. The data hold 2,000 to 2,500 clones, with approximately 84% observed a single time. The specimen sequenced was ileal tissue. The receptors here all came from an adult with Crohn's disease. CDR3s leave out the opening cysteine and the closing phenylalanine or tryptophan. Fields, in order: V gene, J gene, CDR3 protein.

v_call: TRBV6-6; j_call: TRBJ2-7; cdr3_aa: ASTGLEGEGQY
v_call: TRBV11-2; j_call: TRBJ2-1; cdr3_aa: ASSLSPTRNEQF
v_call: TRBV20-1; j_call: TRBJ2-7; cdr3_aa: SARTGAEQY
v_call: TRBV29-1; j_call: TRBJ1-2; cdr3_aa: SDAQRNRGLTGGYT
v_call: TRBV9; j_call: TRBJ2-1; cdr3_aa: ASSSQRGPYNEQF
v_call: TRBV15; j_call: TRBJ1-2; cdr3_aa: ATSRGARDRYGYT
v_call: TRBV5-5; j_call: TRBJ2-3; cdr3_aa: ASSLASAGSGTDTQY
v_call: TRBV29-1; j_call: TRBJ1-1; cdr3_aa: SAEEGTNTEAF
v_call: TRBV7-2; j_call: TRBJ1-2; cdr3_aa: ASSSSTGGSGYT
v_call: TRBV28; j_call: TRBJ1-2; cdr3_aa: ASSLPGGLVGYT
v_call: TRBV9; j_call: TRBJ1-1; cdr3_aa: ASSVGGDNTEAF
v_call: TRBV13; j_call: TRBJ1-2; cdr3_aa: ASSHRTTGYT
v_call: TRBV14; j_call: TRBJ2-7; cdr3_aa: ASSQERGRTYREQY
v_call: TRBV4-3; j_call: TRBJ1-5; cdr3_aa: ASSPSGGQGGNQPQH
v_call: TRBV11-2; j_call: TRBJ2-2; cdr3_aa: ASSTRLRGEPTGELF
v_call: TRBV6-1; j_call: TRBJ2-7; cdr3_aa: ASSEMALRAYEQY
v_call: TRBV5-1; j_call: TRBJ1-2; cdr3_aa: ASSLPGDGYT
v_call: TRBV9; j_call: TRBJ2-1; cdr3_aa: ASSVAIGTHTINEQF
v_call: TRBV7-2; j_call: TRBJ2-1; cdr3_aa: ASSRTPSREQF
v_call: TRBV5-4; j_call: TRBJ2-5; cdr3_aa: ASSAHLAGEETQY
v_call: TRBV7-9; j_call: TRBJ2-7; cdr3_aa: ASSLYRGAGGIHEQY
v_call: TRBV7-2; j_call: TRBJ2-3; cdr3_aa: ASSLEGFGGGTDTQY
v_call: TRBV10-1; j_call: TRBJ1-1; cdr3_aa: ASSDGADTEAF
v_call: TRBV19; j_call: TRBJ2-5; cdr3_aa: ASSQSGTSIQETQY
v_call: TRBV12-5; j_call: TRBJ2-6; cdr3_aa: ASGLGISGANVLT
v_call: TRBV2; j_call: TRBJ1-4; cdr3_aa: ASSDRTGRGEKLF
v_call: TRBV30; j_call: TRBJ1-2; cdr3_aa: AWSGSERGYT
v_call: TRBV28; j_call: TRBJ2-5; cdr3_aa: ASSLGSIQETQY
v_call: TRBV18; j_call: TRBJ1-2; cdr3_aa: ASSPWQGASNYGYT
v_call: TRBV5-6; j_call: TRBJ1-2; cdr3_aa: ASSSPRTGPTDYT
v_call: TRBV2; j_call: TRBJ2-2; cdr3_aa: ASSPTSGGPNTGELF
v_call: TRBV5-1; j_call: TRBJ1-2; cdr3_aa: ASSLDGNGYT
v_call: TRBV6-1; j_call: TRBJ2-2; cdr3_aa: ATTRDRNTGELF
v_call: TRBV5-4; j_call: TRBJ2-2; cdr3_aa: ASRSANTGELF
v_call: TRBV6-1; j_call: TRBJ2-4; cdr3_aa: AGGAKNIQY
v_call: TRBV5-4; j_call: TRBJ2-7; cdr3_aa: ASSLQTSTYEQY
v_call: TRBV19; j_call: TRBJ1-6; cdr3_aa: ASSTAGGSPLH
v_call: TRBV9; j_call: TRBJ1-4; cdr3_aa: ASSVLGQLF
v_call: TRBV7-3; j_call: TRBJ2-3; cdr3_aa: ASSRTGFDTQY
v_call: TRBV5-5; j_call: TRBJ1-2; cdr3_aa: ASRANSGTVAYGYT